This entry lists 20 T cell receptor beta chains sequenced from one sample in a study of shared clonotypes between healthy human individuals. Assay: immunoSEQ multiplex PCR; the TCRdb copy retains only in-frame clones and omits some. Of about a million clones in the sample, 70% to 80% were seen once. The sequencing input was memory CD4+ T cells sorted from blood. Subset meaning: CD45RA-negative fraction. The source of these receptors is a man between 18 and 29 years old in good health.

The chain links TRBV5-1 to TRBJ2-1, with unresolved D. V was clipped by 1 base and J by 2 bases, with 7 bases between them. The CDR3 contains 14 residues. In germline, CDR1 is SGHRS, CDR2 YFSETQ. Here the CDR3 DNA reads TGCGCCAGCAGCTTGCTGACTGCCTACAATGAGCAGTTCTTC. Its translation: CASSLLTAYNEQFF.

The chain joins TRBV4-1 to TRBJ2-1; 10 bases match TRBD1. Germline values: CDR1 MGHRA, CDR2 YSYEKL. This CDR3 has 15 residues. The V gene end was trimmed by 5 bases and the J gene end by 9 bases; junction bases not matched to a gene: 10. CDR3 DNA sequence: TGCGCCAGCAGCGCACCGGGACAGGGGTGGGCTGAGCAGTTCTTC. It yields the protein CASSAPGQGWAEQFF.

The CDR3 sequence: CASSLSAGVTTEAFF. The CDR3 nucleotides are TGTGCCAGCAGCTTAAGCGCAGGGGTGACCACTGAAGCTTTCTTT. V usage is TRBV7-3 and J usage is TRBJ1-1, with D possibly matching TRBD1 (6 bases). The CDR3 contains 15 residues. The V gene lost 1 base and the J gene lost 4 bases, with 13 bases spanning the gap. The germline CDR1 and CDR2 sequences are SGHTA and FQGTGA. The variable domain in full, completed from reference TRBV7-3 and TRBJ1-1, reads GAGVSQTPSNKVTEKGKYVELRCDPISGHTALYWYRQSLGQGPEFLIYFQGTGAADDSGLPNDRFFAVRPEGSVSTLKIQRTERGDSAVYLCASSLSAGVTTEAFFGQGTRLTVV.

This clone was seen once. This chain connects TRBV14 to TRBJ2-7; maybe TRBD1 (5 bases). Looked up from germline, CDR1 is SGHDN and CDR2 is FVKESK. Trimming pared 4 bases from V and 0 bases from J, leaving 13 bases between. This CDR3 is built from 15 residues. CDR3 residues: CASSRGLQSSYEQYF. The DNA of the CDR3 is TGTGCCAGCAGCCGGGGCTTGCAGAGCTCCTACGAGCAGTACTTC.

This chain links TRBV18 with TRBJ2-1; 7 bases match TRBD2. With V trimmed by 6 bases and J by 6 bases, 14 bases remained unmatched. CDR1 KGHSH and CDR2 LQKENI come from the germline V gene. The CDR3 contains 16 residues. The CDR3 bases are TGTGCCAGCTCGCTCAGAGCGGGAAAGGCCGGCAATGAGCAGTTCTTC. It codes for CASSLRAGKAGNEQFF.

The V and J genes are TRBV5-1 and TRBJ1-1, with TRBD1 matching over 11 bases. The CDR3 totals 21 residues. Germline CDR1 reads SGHRS; CDR2 reads YFSETQ. V lost 0 bases to trimming and J lost 6 bases; unmatched junction nucleotides: 22. The CDR3 nucleotides are TGCGCCAGCAGCTTGGGCCCGGAGCCCGCCTGGACAGGGGGCAGGGGCGCTGAAGCTTTCTTT. Translated, it gives CASSLGPEPAWTGGRGAEAFF.

This clone was found a few times. The rearrangement uses TRBV28 and TRBJ1-4; 8 bases line up with TRBD1. CDR3 length equals 18 residues. Trimming at V came to 2 bases and at J to 4 bases, leaving 12 bases not matched to a gene. Germline V lookup: CDR1 MDHEN, CDR2 SYDVKM. The CDR3 DNA follows: TGTGCCAGCAGTTTAATATCCTCCCACAGGGGGATTAATGAAAAACTGTTTTTT. It encodes CASSLISSHRGINEKLFF.

The chain combines TRBV7-3 with TRBJ2-1; D perhaps matches TRBD1 (7 bases). Per the germline V gene, CDR1 is SGHTA and CDR2 is FQGTGA. The CDR3 covers 15 residues. Deletions cut 5 bases from V and 4 bases from J, with 15 bases between. CDR3 amino acids: CASSLGGQQYNEQFF. Written as DNA, the CDR3 is TGTGCCAGCAGCCTGGGGGGACAGCAATACAATGAGCAGTTCTTC.

The chain recombines TRBV7-9 with TRBJ2-1; TRBD1 is a possible D gene (6 bases). Trimming removed 1 base at V and 6 bases at J, with 10 bases between. Germline values: CDR1 SEHNR, CDR2 FQNEAQ (reference sequence). This CDR3 has 14 residues. The CDR3 sequence is CASSLVGRGNEQFF. For the CDR3, the DNA is TGTGCCAGCAGCTTAGTCGGCAGGGGCAATGAGCAGTTCTTC. The complete variable domain, with remaining parts taken from reference TRBV7-9 and TRBJ2-1, reads DTGVSQNPRHKITKRGQNVTFRCDPISEHNRLYWYRQTLGQGPEFLTYFQNEAQLEKSRLLSDRFSAERPKGSFSTLEIQRTEQGDSAMYLCASSLVGRGNEQFFGPGTRLTVL.

In regard to this clone: This sequence is one base from a far larger clone and is likely a read error. The V call is TRBV7-3, the J call TRBJ2-7; D may be TRBD1 or TRBD2 (5 bases each). CDR3 length equals 14 residues. Germline-derived CDR1 and CDR2 are SGHTA and FQGTGA. The CDR3 loop is CASRTMGETYERYF. The CDR3 DNA reads TGTGCCAGCAGAACCATGGGGGAAACCTACGAGCGGTACTTC.

This sequence joins TRBV6-5 and TRBJ2-1; possible D gene TRBD1, 5 bases. This CDR3 is 12 amino acids long. V lost 5 bases, J lost 8 bases, and 10 bases lay in between. Germline CDR1 reads MNHEY; CDR2 reads SVGAGI. This chain's CDR3 is CASSVDSHEQFF. The DNA for the CDR3 is TGTGCCAGCAGTGTCGACAGTCATGAGCAGTTCTTC.

The chain links TRBV10-2 to TRBJ1-1, with 9 bases that match TRBD1. The CDR3 covers 15 residues. The J segment lost 3 bases and the V segment lost 8 bases, leaving 10 bases of the junction unmatched. Germline loops: CDR1 WSHSY, CDR2 SAAADI. This CDR3 reads CASRRQGVEDTEAFF. CDR3 bases: TGCGCCAGCCGACGACAGGGGGTGGAAGACACTGAAGCTTTCTTT.

This clone was recorded a few times. The V gene is TRBV2, the J gene TRBJ2-5, with D maybe TRBD2 (5 bases). The CDR3 is 15 residues long. Germline V gives CDR1 SNHLY, CDR2 FYNNEI. The V end lost 5 bases, the J end lost 3 bases, and 16 bases lay between the germline ends. CDR3 DNA: TGTGCCAGCAGTACTAGGCCTCGGGGTGAAGAGACCCAGTACTTC. Its translation is CASSTRPRGEETQYF. The full variable domain, in which reference TRBV2 and TRBJ2-5 provide the parts outside the CDR3, is EPEVTQTPSHQVTQMGQEVILRCVPISNHLYFYWYRQILGQKVEFLVSFYNNEISEKSEIFDDQFSVERPDGSNFTLKIRSTKLEDSAMYFCASSTRPRGEETQYFGPGTRLLVL.

V is TRBV5-1 and J is TRBJ2-7; no clear D gene. Germline V gene sequence: CDR1 SGHRS, CDR2 YFSETQ. The CDR3 is 13 amino acids. V was trimmed by 5 bases and J by 1 base, leaving 10 bases between them. CDR3 sequence reads: CASSRGSSYEQYF. The CDR3 coding sequence is TGCGCCAGCAGTCGTGGGTCATCCTACGAGCAGTACTTC.

In its sample, this clone was seen a few times. The J gene is TRBJ2-1, the V gene TRBV10-3, with 13 bases aligning to TRBD2. The CDR3 consists of 13 residues. V lost 4 bases and J lost 9; bases outside the gene matches: 0. CDR1 ENHRY and CDR2 SYGVKD come from the germline V gene. This chain's CDR3 is CAISGLAGGEQFF. In nucleotides, the CDR3 is TGTGCCATCAGTGGACTAGCGGGAGGTGAGCAGTTCTTC.

This clone was observed a single time. This chain uses TRBV19 with TRBJ1-5; D gene ambiguous. CDR1 and CDR2 (germline): LNHDA, SQIVND (reference sequence). V lost 3 bases and J lost 4, with 7 bases in between. CDR3 length: 13 residues. Here the CDR3 DNA reads TGTGCCAGTAGTATCTATCCAAATCAGCCCCAGCATTTT. Encoded protein: CASSIYPNQPQHF. The entire variable domain, with the rest obtained from reference TRBV19 and TRBJ1-5, is as follows: DGGITQSPKYLFRKEGQNVTLSCEQNLNHDAMYWYRQDPGQGLRLIYYSQIVNDFQKGDIAEGYSVSREKKESFPLTVTSAQKNPTAFYLCASSIYPNQPQHFGDGTRLSIL.

The chain is built from TRBV7-2 and TRBJ1-3, with a weak D call TRBD1 (5 bases). Germline V gives CDR1 SGHTA, CDR2 FQGNSA. Trimming left V 4 bases short and J 6 bases short, with 16 bases between. The CDR3 sequence is 15 residues long. CDR3 region: CASSSRGDRANTIYF. The CDR3 coding sequence is TGTGCCAGCAGCTCCCGAGGGGACCGAGCAAACACCATATATTTT.

The V and J genes are TRBV6-6 and TRBJ1-1; D is ambiguous. Germline assignment: CDR1 MNHNY and CDR2 SVGAGI (reference sequence). The V end was cut by 6 bases, the J end by 5 bases, with 13 bases between. This CDR3 spans 13 amino acids. CDR3 region: CASRSGEVTEAFF. The CDR3 DNA sequence: TGTGCCAGCAGGTCGGGCGAGGTGACTGAAGCTTTCTTT.

The chain couples TRBV19 to TRBJ2-7, with no clear D. CDR3 length: 13 amino acids. Germline assignment: CDR1 LNHDA and CDR2 SQIVND (reference sequence). V was pared by 1 base and J by 5 bases, with 9 bases between. The CDR3 spells CASSIGRGDEQYF. CDR3 DNA sequence: TGTGCCAGTAGTATAGGTCGAGGAGACGAGCAGTACTTC.

The J gene is TRBJ1-1, the V gene TRBV19; D is uncertain. The CDR3 totals 13 residues. V was clipped by 5 bases and J by 4 bases, with 11 bases between them. Germline V CDR1 and CDR2: LNHDA, SQIVND (reference sequence). The DNA of the CDR3 is TGTGCCAGTAGTGACATACCTGGCACTGAAGCTTTCTTT. It is translated as CASSDIPGTEAFF.